This T cell receptor beta chain was profiled in a study of blood T cell repertoires in COVID-19 (dated by TCRdb to the early 2020s). About the study as a whole: Collaborator samples came from the United States, Italy and Spain and covered acute and convalescent phases of COVID-19. The repertoires were released in a freely available public database intended as a resource for research on the immune response to SARS-CoV-2. The material from the prospective study consisted of cDNA or gDNA derived from T cells, B-cell-depleted T cells, or PBMCs. The samples were drawn from the first 160 participants of the ongoing ImmuneRACE study and from more than 1,000 subjects provided by 6 global collaborators. Where available, HLA class I and class II types were taken from metadata supplied by the sample provider and were not determined by assay-based typing. Subjects who had been exposed to COVID-19, were actively infected with it, or had recovered from it provided the deeply sampled blood TCRbeta repertoires that made up the dataset. Nearly every sample came with metadata listing a de-identified subject ID, COVID-19 status, age in years and sex. Beyond this particular receptor, the publication reports: The quantity of clinical and demographic metadata differed by source and by participant and was supplied without curation.

Note on this clone: This receptor's antigen is unknown. No much larger clone exists at a distance of one base, and base qualities are not known.

The immunoSEQ Assay, a bias-controlled multiplex PCR, was used to amplify TCRbeta CDR3 regions from genomic DNA. The authors' pipeline ran thus. Within the assay, amplification of reference gene primers was used to estimate how many nucleated cells each sample contained. To quantify the absolute abundance of each unique TCRbeta CDR3 rearrangement, sequence reads were collapsed and filtered. For each sample, productive Simpson clonality was calculated by taking the square root of Simpson's diversity index across productive rearrangements. The table was pulled from immuneACCESS by TCRdb, which kept in-frame rearrangements only. Such tables lose some clones; where checked, under half of the loss comes from unresolved V genes, and the rest has no known cause. For V, J and clone size, that table is used; D and trimming come from the DNA. The sample profile shows 50,000 to 55,000 clones; around nine tenths of them were found once. Approximately 4% of the sample lies in the top ten.

The collaborating institutions used their own protocols to collect whole blood in K2EDTA tubes. Collaborator samples were shipped for TCRbeta analysis as frozen whole blood, isolated PBMCs, or DNA extracted from either sample type. The material sequenced was peripheral blood. This TCR was recovered from a middle-aged man with acute or convalescent COVID-19.

The CDR3 amino acid sequence is: CASSRTATNTEAFF. The bases read TGTGCCAGCAGCCGGACAGCGACGAACACTGAAGCTTTCTTT. The chain uses TRBV3-1 (or the pseudogene TRBV3-2) and TRBJ1-1, with a tentative D gene TRBD1 over 6 matching bases. The CDR3 goes from the cysteine to the phenylalanine over 14 residues. Only the CDR3 portion is preserved as DNA: 42 bases, with reading frame beginning at the first base. At the junction V is shortened by 4 bases and J by 1 base, with 10 bases in between. Reading the germline V gene (reference sequence) gives CDR1 LGHDT and CDR2 YNNKEL.